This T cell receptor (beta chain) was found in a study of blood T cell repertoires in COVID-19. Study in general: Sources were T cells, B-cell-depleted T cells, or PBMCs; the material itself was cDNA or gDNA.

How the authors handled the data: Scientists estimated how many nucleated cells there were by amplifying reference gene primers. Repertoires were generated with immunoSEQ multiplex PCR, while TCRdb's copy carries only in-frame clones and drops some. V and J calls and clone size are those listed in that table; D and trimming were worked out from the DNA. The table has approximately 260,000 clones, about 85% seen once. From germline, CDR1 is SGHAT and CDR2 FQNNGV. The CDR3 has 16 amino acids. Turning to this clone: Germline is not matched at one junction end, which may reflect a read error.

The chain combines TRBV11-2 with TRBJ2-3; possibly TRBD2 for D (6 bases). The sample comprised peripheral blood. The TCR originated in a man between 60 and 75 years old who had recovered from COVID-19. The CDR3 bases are TGTGCCACCAGCTTAGGTGGAGGGTCGTTTACAGATACGCAGTATTTT. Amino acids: CATSLGGGSFTDTQYF. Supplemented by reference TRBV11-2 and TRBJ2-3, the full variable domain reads EAGVAQSPRYKIIEKRQSVAFWCNPISGHATLYWYQQILGQGPKLLIQFQNNGVVDDSQLPKDRFSAERLKGVDSTLKIQPAKLEDSAVYLCATSLGGGSFTDTQYFGPGTRLTVL.